Listed below are T cell receptor beta chains from one sample, sequenced in a study of T cell changes during pregnancy in multiple sclerosis. Assay used: immunoSEQ multiplex PCR; TCRdb lists only in-frame clones, some missing. The data contain fewer than 150,000 clones, about 95% of them singletons. Sample: peripheral blood, taken after pregnancy. These receptors originate from a female donor with multiple sclerosis, enrolled in a pregnancy study. The CDR3 runs from the conserved cysteine through the conserved F or W. The D gene is left open where the match is weak. Expanded clones get a size class; other rows say once, few or many, or leave the size out.

V gene,J gene,clone size,D gene,CDR3 DNA,CDR3 protein
TRBV15,TRBJ1-2,-,-,TGTGCCACCAGCAGAGACCCGGTCTCTGGCTACACCTTC,CATSRDPVSGYTF
TRBV27,TRBJ2-1,-,-,TGTGCCAGCAGGACAGGCTACAATGAGCAGTTCTTC,CASRTGYNEQFF
TRBV6-1,TRBJ2-7,-,TRBD1,TGTGCCAGCCGGGACAGCCCCTACGAGCAGTACTTC,CASRDSPYEQYF
TRBV19,TRBJ2-1,-,-,TGTGCCAGTACCGTGGGGACAGAGCAGTTCTTC,CASTVGTEQFF
TRBV9,TRBJ1-3,-,-,TGTGCCAGCAGCGTAGCGACACGTCTCTCTGGAAACACCATATATTTT,CASSVATRLSGNTIYF
TRBV6-6,TRBJ1-5,once,-,TGTGCCAGCACCTCAGGGGCGGGTAGATATCAGCCCCAGCATTTT,CASTSGAGRYQPQHF
TRBV7-9,TRBJ1-1,-,-,TGTGCCAGCAGCTTGGGAGGGGGAACTGAAGCTTTCTTT,CASSLGGGTEAFF
TRBV29-1,TRBJ2-3,-,-,TGCAGCGTTCCTCCCTCCTTAGCGGAAGGCACAGATACGCAGTATTTT,CSVPPSLAEGTDTQYF
TRBV28,TRBJ2-4,-,-,TGTGCCAGCAGTATACAGGGTTTTCAGTACTTC,CASSIQGFQYF
TRBV9,TRBJ2-1,-,TRBD2,TGTGCCAGCAGCGAAGGGACTAGCGGGAGTAGGGAGCAGTTCTTC,CASSEGTSGSREQFF
TRBV7-9,TRBJ2-6,-,TRBD1,TGTGCCAGCAGCTCGAGTGACCGACAGGGAGATGGGGCCAACGTCCTGACTTTC,CASSSSDRQGDGANVLTF
TRBV7-9,TRBJ2-7,-,-,TGTGCCAGCAGCTACCCCGGGGGAGGCTACGAGCAGTACTTC,CASSYPGGGYEQYF
TRBV1,TRBJ2-3,-,-,TGCACCAGCAGCCAAGATCTTGGTGCCCCGGTGACTAGCGGGCCCCACACAGATACGCAGTATTTT,CTSSQDLGAPVTSGPHTDTQYF
TRBV4-2,TRBJ2-7,-,-,TGTGCCAGCAGCCCTAGGTCCCGAAGTTACTCCTACGAGCAGTACTTC,CASSPRSRSYSYEQYF
TRBV4-2,TRBJ2-3,-,TRBD2,TGTGCCAGCAGCCAAGGGCATAGCGGGAGGGCCGGTGATACGCAGTATTTT,CASSQGHSGRAGDTQYF
TRBV9,TRBJ2-5,-,-,TGTGCCAGCAGCCAAAGGGGGGGACAAGAGACCCAGTACTTC,CASSQRGGQETQYF
TRBV29-1,TRBJ2-3,-,-,TGCAGCTTTCGGCCGGAGGGAGTCACAGATACGCAGTATTTT,CSFRPEGVTDTQYF